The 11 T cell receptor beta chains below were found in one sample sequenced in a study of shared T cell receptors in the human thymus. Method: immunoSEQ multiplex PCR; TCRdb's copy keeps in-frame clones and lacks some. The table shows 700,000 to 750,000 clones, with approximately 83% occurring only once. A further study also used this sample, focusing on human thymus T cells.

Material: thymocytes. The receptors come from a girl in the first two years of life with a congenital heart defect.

In nucleotides, the CDR3 is TGCGCAACCAGCCGTTCAGGGTATATGGATGGCTACACCTTC. The encoded protein is CATSRSGYMDGYTF. This chain connects TRBV5-1 to TRBJ1-2, with a possible D match to TRBD1 (5 bases). Germline V gene sequence: CDR1 SGHRS, CDR2 YFSETQ. The CDR3 runs 14 residues.

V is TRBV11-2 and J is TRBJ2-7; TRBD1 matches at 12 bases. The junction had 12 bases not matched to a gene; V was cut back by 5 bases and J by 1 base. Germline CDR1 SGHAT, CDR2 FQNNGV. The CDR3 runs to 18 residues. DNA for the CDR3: TGTGCCAGCAGCCCACGTGGGACAGGGGGCACCCATTCCTACGAGCAGTACTTC. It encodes CASSPRGTGGTHSYEQYF.

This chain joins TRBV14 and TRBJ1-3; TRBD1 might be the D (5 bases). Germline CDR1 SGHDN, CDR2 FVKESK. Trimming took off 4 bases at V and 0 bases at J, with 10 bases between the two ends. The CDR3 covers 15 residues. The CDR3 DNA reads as TGTGCCAGCAGCCCGACAGTTCTCTCTGGAAACACCATATATTTT. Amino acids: CASSPTVLSGNTIYF. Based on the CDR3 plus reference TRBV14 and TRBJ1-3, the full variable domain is EAGVTQFPSHSVIEKGQTVTLRCDPISGHDNLYWYRRVMGKEIKFLLHFVKESKQDESGMPNNRFLAERTGGTYSTLKVQPAELEDSGVYFCASSPTVLSGNTIYFGEGSWLTVV.

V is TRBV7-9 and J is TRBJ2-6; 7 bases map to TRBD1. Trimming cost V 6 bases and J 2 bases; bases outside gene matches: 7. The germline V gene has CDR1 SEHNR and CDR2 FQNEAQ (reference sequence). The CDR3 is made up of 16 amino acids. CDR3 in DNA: TGTGCCAGCAGTTACAGGGGTTGGACTGGGGCCAACGTCCTGACTTTC. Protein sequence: CASSYRGWTGANVLTF.

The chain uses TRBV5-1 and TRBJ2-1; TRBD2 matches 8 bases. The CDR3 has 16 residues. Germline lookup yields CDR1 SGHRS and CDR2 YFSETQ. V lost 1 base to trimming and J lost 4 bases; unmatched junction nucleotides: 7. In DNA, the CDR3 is TGCGCCAGCAGCTTGTTTCGAGCGGGGGCTTACAATGAGCAGTTCTTC. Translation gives CASSLFRAGAYNEQFF.

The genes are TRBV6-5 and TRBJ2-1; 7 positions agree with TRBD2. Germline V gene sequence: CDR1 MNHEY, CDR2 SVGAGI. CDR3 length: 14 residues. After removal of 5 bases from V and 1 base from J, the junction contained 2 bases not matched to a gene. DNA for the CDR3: TGTGCCAGCAGTAAGCGGGGATCCTACAATGAGCAGTTCTTC. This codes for CASSKRGSYNEQFF.

The CDR3 DNA follows: TGTGCCAGCAGCTTTCGGGACTCAACGAACACCGGGGAGCTGTTTTTT. This gives the protein CASSFRDSTNTGELFF. The chain uses TRBV7-3 and TRBJ2-2, with D tentatively TRBD2 (6 bases). The germline V gene encodes CDR1 SGHTA and CDR2 FQGTGA. CDR3 size: 16 residues. The V end was cut by 3 bases, the J end by 0 bases, with 11 bases between.

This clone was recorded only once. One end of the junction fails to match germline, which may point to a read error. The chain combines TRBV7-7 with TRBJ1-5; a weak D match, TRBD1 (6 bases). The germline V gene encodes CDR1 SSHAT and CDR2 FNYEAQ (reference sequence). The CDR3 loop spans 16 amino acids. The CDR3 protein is CASSCDQGSGNQPQHF. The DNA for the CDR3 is TGTGCTAGCAGCTGTGACCAGGGGTCGGGCAATCAGCCCCAGCATTTT.

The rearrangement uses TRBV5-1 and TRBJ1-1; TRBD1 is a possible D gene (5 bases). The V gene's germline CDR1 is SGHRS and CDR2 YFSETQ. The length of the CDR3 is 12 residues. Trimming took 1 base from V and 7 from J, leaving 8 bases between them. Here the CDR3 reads CASSLLTGEAFF. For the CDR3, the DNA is TGCGCCAGCAGCTTGCTCACAGGTGAAGCTTTCTTT.

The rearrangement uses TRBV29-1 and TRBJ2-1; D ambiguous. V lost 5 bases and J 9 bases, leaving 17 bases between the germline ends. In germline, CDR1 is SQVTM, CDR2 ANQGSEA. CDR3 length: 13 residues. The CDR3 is CSVPQPSGFEQFF. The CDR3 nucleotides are TGCAGCGTTCCCCAACCCTCAGGCTTTGAGCAGTTCTTC.

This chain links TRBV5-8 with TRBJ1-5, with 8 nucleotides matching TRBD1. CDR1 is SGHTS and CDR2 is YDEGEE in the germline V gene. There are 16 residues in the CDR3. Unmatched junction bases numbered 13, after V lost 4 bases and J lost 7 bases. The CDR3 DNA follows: TGTGCCAGCAGCCCCGAGAGAGGACAGGGCGGGCAGCCCCAGCATTTT. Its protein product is CASSPERGQGGQPQHF. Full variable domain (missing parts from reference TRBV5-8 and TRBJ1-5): EAGVTQSPTHLIKTRGQQATLRCSPISGHTSVYWYQQALGLGLQFLLWYDEGEERNRGNFPPRFSGRQFPNYSSELNVNALELEDSALYLCASSPERGQGGQPQHFGDGTRLSIL.